A selection of T cell receptor beta chains follows, all from one sample in a study of blood T cell repertoires in COVID-19. Libraries were prepared by immunoSEQ multiplex PCR; TCRdb keeps only in-frame clonotypes and omits some of them. Of 350,000 to 550,000 clones in the sample, nearly 90% were seen once. Material: PBMCs or T cells enriched from blood (not recorded which). These receptors originate from a woman under 30 with acute COVID-19. Both conserved end residues are part of each CDR3. A D gene is named only where the DNA matches it firmly. Rows may omit the clone size; those that give it use once, few, many or a size class.

j_gene | d_gene | abundance | v_gene | CDR3nt | CDR3aa
TRBJ2-5 | TRBD2 | once | TRBV23-1 | TGCGCCAGCCAAGTCAACGGGACTAGCGGGAGTGTTTTCACGAACCAAGAGACCCAGTACTTC | CASQVNGTSGSVFTNQETQYF
TRBJ1-5 | - | - | TRBV18 | TGTGCCAGCTCACCAAAGGACAGCCCTACGGGGCCCCAGCATTTT | CASSPKDSPTGPQHF
TRBJ2-2 | - | once | TRBV7-2 | TGTGCCAGCAGCTTACGTTTGAGGATAGGAGACACCGGGGAGCTGTTTTTT | CASSLRLRIGDTGELFF
TRBJ1-3 | TRBD1 | - | TRBV15 | TGTGCCACCAGCATACAGGGGCAAGAAAACACCATATATTTT | CATSIQGQENTIYF
TRBJ2-1 | - | - | TRBV7-3 | TGTGCCAGCAGCTTAACGTCCGCGGGGACTGAGCAGTTCTTC | CASSLTSAGTEQFF
TRBJ1-4 | TRBD1 | - | TRBV14 | TGTGCCAGCAGCCAAGCAGGGGGAACTAATGAAAAACTGTTTTTT | CASSQAGGTNEKLFF
TRBJ2-1 | TRBD2 | - | TRBV5-1 | TGCGCCAGCAGCTTGTCACATGGCGGGGGGCGGGATGAGCAGTTCTTC | CASSLSHGGGRDEQFF
TRBJ2-3 | - | - | TRBV4-3 | TGCGCCAGCAGCCAAGTGAGGGAGGCGCAGTATTTT | CASSQVREAQYF
TRBJ2-2 | TRBD1 | many | TRBV4-1 | TGCGCCAGCAGCCAACGCGGGACAGGGCTTCCCGGGGAGCTGTTTTTT | CASSQRGTGLPGELFF
TRBJ2-1 | - | - | TRBV30 | TGTGCCTATATTTTAGCGGCCGCACAGTTCTTC | CAYILAAAQFF
TRBJ1-4 | TRBD1 | - | TRBV9 | TGTGCCAGCAGCGCCCGGACAGGGGGGGAAAAACTGTTTTTT | CASSARTGGEKLFF
TRBJ2-4 | TRBD2 | - | TRBV4-2 | TGTGCCAGCAGCCAGGAGCGGGGCTCGGGGGCCAAAAACATTCAGTACTTC | CASSQERGSGAKNIQYF
TRBJ1-3 | - | - | TRBV25-1 | TGTGCCAGCAGTGACGACAGCTCTGGAAACACCATATATTTT | CASSDDSSGNTIYF
TRBJ2-3 | TRBD2 | - | TRBV19 | TGTGCCAGTAGTAGACTAGCGAGCACAGATACGCAGTATTTT | CASSRLASTDTQYF
TRBJ2-7 | TRBD2 | - | TRBV7-2 | TGTGCCAGCAGCTTATGGCGGGAGTTTGGCGAGCAGTACTTC | CASSLWREFGEQYF
TRBJ1-1 | TRBD1 | - | TRBV2 | TGTGCCAGGTTACAGGGGACGAACACTGAAGCTTTCTTT | CARLQGTNTEAFF
TRBJ2-7 | TRBD2 | - | TRBV4-3 | TGCGCCAGCAGCCAAGATCGTCCCTTAGCGGGCTTGACCTACGAGCAGTACTTC | CASSQDRPLAGLTYEQYF
TRBJ2-1 | TRBD2 | - | TRBV5-1 | TGCGCCAGCAGCGGAAATTCGGACGGGAGGATGGATGAGCAGTTCTTC | CASSGNSDGRMDEQFF
TRBJ2-7 | TRBD1 | - | TRBV11-3 | TGTGCCAGCAGTCTGACAGGGGTTGGCGAGCAGTACTTC | CASSLTGVGEQYF
TRBJ1-4 | - | - | TRBV4-3 | TGCGCCAGCAGCCCAGGGAGGGGACGGTTTAATGAAAAACTGTTTTTT | CASSPGRGRFNEKLFF
TRBJ2-7 | TRBD1 | - | TRBV5-5 | TGTGCCAGCAGCCCCCCAACAGGGGTCTCCTACGAGCAGTACTTC | CASSPPTGVSYEQYF
TRBJ2-7 | - | - | TRBV4-3 | TGCGCCAGCAGCCAAGGGGGCAGGGGTGACGAGCAGTACTTC | CASSQGGRGDEQYF
TRBJ1-4 | TRBD1 | - | TRBV28 | TGTGCCAGCAGGACAGGGGGAAATGAAAAACTGTTTTTT | CASRTGGNEKLFF
TRBJ2-2 | TRBD2 | - | TRBV7-3 | TGTGCCAGCAGGACAACGCACGGGGGGAGCACCGGGGAGCTGTTTTTT | CASRTTHGGSTGELFF
TRBJ2-3 | TRBD1 | - | TRBV19 | TGTGCCAGTAGTAAGGACAGGGGAGTTACAGATACGCAGTATTTT | CASSKDRGVTDTQYF
TRBJ2-1 | TRBD1 | - | TRBV7-9 | TGTGCCAGCAGCCACTCCACAGGGGTTTGGAGCTACAATGAGCAGTTCTTC | CASSHSTGVWSYNEQFF
TRBJ2-7 | - | - | TRBV6-2/TRBV6-3 | TGTGCCAGCACCCCCCGGCAGGGAACGGGCGAGCAGTACTTC | CASTPRQGTGEQYF
TRBJ2-3 | - | - | TRBV25-1 | TGTGCCAGCAGTCAACAGGATACGCAGTATTTT | CASSQQDTQYF
TRBJ1-2 | - | - | TRBV7-9 | TGTGCCAGCAGTCAAAGTAACTCGGGCTATGGCTACACCTTC | CASSQSNSGYGYTF
TRBJ1-2 | TRBD1 | - | TRBV28 | TGTGCCAGCAGTCCCCCCGAGACAGGGACGCTACAGGGCTACACCTTC | CASSPPETGTLQGYTF
TRBJ2-1 | - | - | TRBV3-1/TRBV3-2 | TGTGCCAGCAGCCCCGGTTCGAATGAGCAGTTCTTC | CASSPGSNEQFF
TRBJ2-3 | - | - | TRBV25-1 | TGTGCCAGCAGTGAATTACAGGCAGGTTCTAGCACAGATACGCAGTATTTT | CASSELQAGSSTDTQYF
TRBJ2-2 | TRBD2 | - | TRBV7-6 | TGTGCCAGCAGCTTGGACCGACTAGCGGGGAGGTACACCGGGGAGCTGTTTTTT | CASSLDRLAGRYTGELFF
TRBJ2-1 | - | - | TRBV28 | TGTGCCAGCAGTAGCCCGACTAGTTGGGGGAATGAGCAGTTCTTC | CASSSPTSWGNEQFF
TRBJ2-1 | - | - | TRBV15 | TGTGCCACCAGCGAAACAGGGATATACAATGAGCAGTTCTTC | CATSETGIYNEQFF
TRBJ1-1 | - | - | TRBV4-2 | TGTGCCAGTGGACAGACCATGAACACTGAAGCTTTCTTT | CASGQTMNTEAFF
TRBJ2-1 | - | - | TRBV9 | TGTGCCAGCAGCGTAGTTCGTCCAGGCTTACTTTACAATGAGCAGTTCTTC | CASSVVRPGLLYNEQFF
TRBJ1-5 | - | - | TRBV14 | TGTGCCAGCAGCCTCGGTACGTATCAGCCCCAGCATTTT | CASSLGTYQPQHF
TRBJ1-3 | TRBD1 | once | TRBV6-5 | TGTGCCAGCAGGCGGGAACAGGGGGCCATAAACACCATATATTTT | CASRREQGAINTIYF
TRBJ2-1 | TRBD1 | - | TRBV19 | TGTGCCAGTATATCCGGGACAGGGACCTACAATGAGCAGTTCTTC | CASISGTGTYNEQFF
TRBJ2-2 | - | - | TRBV12-3/TRBV12-4 | TGTGCCAGCAGTGTGACACCTACCGGGGAGCTGTTTTTT | CASSVTPTGELFF
TRBJ1-2 | TRBD1 | - | TRBV6-6 | TGTGCCAGCAGTTACGGGGCGGGACAGGTTAACTATGGCTACACCTTC | CASSYGAGQVNYGYTF
TRBJ2-1 | TRBD2 | - | TRBV5-8 | TGTGCCAGCAGCTGGGGGGGACTGGGTGAGCAGTTCTTC | CASSWGGLGEQFF
TRBJ2-7 | - | - | TRBV7-2 | TGTGCCAGCAGCTTAAGGAGGAGCTCCTACGAGCAGTACTTC | CASSLRRSSYEQYF